This TCR beta chain comes out of a study of cytotoxic CD8 clonotypes in ibrutinib-treated CLL. Points from the study as a whole: Public clonotypes proved infrequent, and on treatment they shrank or remained steady.

The CDR3 runs to 12 residues. In germline, CDR1 is LNHDA, CDR2 SQIVND (reference sequence). Trimming removed 7 bases at V and 1 base at J, with 7 bases between. Assay: immunoSEQ multiplex PCR; the TCRdb copy retains only in-frame clones and omits some. The profile covers 150,000 to 200,000 clones, with 81% appearing a single time and roughly 2% taken by the ten largest. A word on this clone: Its antigen is not known.

The chain is built from TRBV19 and TRBJ1-1, with D hard to call. The specimen was PBMCs, collected after 12 months of ibrutinib treatment. The clonotype originates from a human donor with chronic lymphocytic leukemia. The CDR3 region is CASNHRNTEAFF. CDR3 coding DNA: TGTGCCAGTAACCATCGGAACACTGAAGCTTTCTTT.